What follows is one TCR beta chain and its context. Its specificity is unknown. Germline V CDR1 and CDR2: SGHKS, YYEKEE (reference sequence). Trimming pared 2 bases from V and 6 bases from J, leaving 9 bases between. The CDR3 consists of 13 residues. This sample stems from a study of cytomegalovirus exposure and HLA in healthy donors. Study in general: Some 85 million unique TCRs from HLA-typed donors were held in an early data release. Regarding the study as a whole: When a later analysis was performed, an Asian-associated ancestry cluster reportedly had fewer N-insertions than the approximately 690-donor mean. As was reported, the HLA-A and HLA-B alleles of most subjects were accurately predicted from TCR beta sequences.

The PCR used 60 Vbeta and 13 Jbeta primers. Clones were sequenced by immunoSEQ multiplex PCR, and TCRdb holds only the in-frame ones, with some missing. The sample includes tens of thousands of clones, roughly 78% of them seen just once. The chain carries TRBV5-5 and TRBJ2-1; D gene unclear. The clonotype comes from a man aged 35-49 years in good health and CMV-seronegative. Sequences were obtained from PBMCs. CDR3 nucleotide sequence: TGTGCCAGCAGCTTAATTGACACCAATGAGCAGTTCTTC. Translated: CASSLIDTNEQFF.